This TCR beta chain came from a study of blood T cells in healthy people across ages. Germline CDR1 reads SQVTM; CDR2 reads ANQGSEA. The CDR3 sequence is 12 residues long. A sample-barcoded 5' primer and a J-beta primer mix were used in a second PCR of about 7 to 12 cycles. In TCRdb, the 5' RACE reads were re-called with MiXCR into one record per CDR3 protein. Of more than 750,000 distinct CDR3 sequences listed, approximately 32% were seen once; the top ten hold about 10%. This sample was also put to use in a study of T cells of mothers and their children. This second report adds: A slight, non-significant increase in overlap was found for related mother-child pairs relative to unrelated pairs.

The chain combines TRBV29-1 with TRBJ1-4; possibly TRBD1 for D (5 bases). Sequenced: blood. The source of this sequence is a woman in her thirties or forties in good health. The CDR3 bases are TGCAACGGGGCGTGGACTAATGAAAAACTGTTTTTT. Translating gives CNGAWTNEKLFF.